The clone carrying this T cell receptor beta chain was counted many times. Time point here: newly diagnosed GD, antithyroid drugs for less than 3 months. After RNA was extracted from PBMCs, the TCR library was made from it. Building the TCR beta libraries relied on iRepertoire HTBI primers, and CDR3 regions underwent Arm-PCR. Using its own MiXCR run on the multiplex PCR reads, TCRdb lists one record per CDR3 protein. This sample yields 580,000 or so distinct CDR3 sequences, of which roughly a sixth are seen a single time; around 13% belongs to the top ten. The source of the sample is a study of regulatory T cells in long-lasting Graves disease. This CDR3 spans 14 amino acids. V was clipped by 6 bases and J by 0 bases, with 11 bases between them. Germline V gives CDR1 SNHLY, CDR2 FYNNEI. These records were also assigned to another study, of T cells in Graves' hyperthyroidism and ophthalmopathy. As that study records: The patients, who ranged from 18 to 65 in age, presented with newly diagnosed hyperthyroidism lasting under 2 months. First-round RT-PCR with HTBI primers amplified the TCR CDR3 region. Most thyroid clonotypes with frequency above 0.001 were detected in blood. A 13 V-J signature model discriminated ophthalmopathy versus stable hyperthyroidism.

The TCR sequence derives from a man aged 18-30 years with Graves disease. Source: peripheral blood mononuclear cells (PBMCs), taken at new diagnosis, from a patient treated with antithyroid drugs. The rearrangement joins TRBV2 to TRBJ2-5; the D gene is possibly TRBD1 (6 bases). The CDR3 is CASRDSQNQETQYF. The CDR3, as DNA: TGTGCCAGCAGGGACAGCCAAAACCAAGAGACCCAGTACTTC.